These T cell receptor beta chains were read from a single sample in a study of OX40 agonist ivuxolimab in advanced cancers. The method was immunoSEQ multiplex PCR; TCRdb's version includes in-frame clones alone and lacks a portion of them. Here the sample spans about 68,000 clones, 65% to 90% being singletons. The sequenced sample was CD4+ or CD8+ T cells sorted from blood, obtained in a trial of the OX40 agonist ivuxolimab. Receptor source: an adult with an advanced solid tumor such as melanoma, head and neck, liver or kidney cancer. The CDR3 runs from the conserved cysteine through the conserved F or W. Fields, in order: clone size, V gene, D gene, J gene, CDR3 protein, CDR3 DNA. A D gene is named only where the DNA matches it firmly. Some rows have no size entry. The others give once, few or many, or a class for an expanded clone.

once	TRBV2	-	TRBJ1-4	CASSESRGGNEKLFF	TGTGCCAGCAGTGAAAGCAGGGGAGGAAATGAAAAACTGTTTTTT
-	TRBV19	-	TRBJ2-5	CASADTYPETQYF	TGTGCCAGTGCGGACACCTATCCGGAGACCCAGTACTTC
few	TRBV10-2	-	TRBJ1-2	CASKRGGFIYGYTF	TGCGCCAGCAAAAGGGGCGGTTTTATCTATGGCTACACCTTC
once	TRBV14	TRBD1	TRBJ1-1	CASSPTDRVVGKGLMNTEAFF	TGTGCCAGCAGCCCAACCGACAGGGTTGTAGGCAAGGGGCTCATGAACACTGAAGCTTTCTTT
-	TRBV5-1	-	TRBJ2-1	CASSGHQEGRGNEQFF	TGCGCCAGCAGCGGGCACCAGGAAGGGCGGGGCAATGAGCAGTTCTTC
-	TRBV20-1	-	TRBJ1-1	CSAGREAEAFF	TGCAGTGCGGGCAGGGAAGCTGAAGCTTTCTTT
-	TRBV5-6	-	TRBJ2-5	CASSLGTELTQYF	TGTGCCAGCAGCTTGGGGACGGAGCTCACCCAGTACTTC
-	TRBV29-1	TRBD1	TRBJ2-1	CSVEQGAHNEQFF	TGCAGCGTCGAACAGGGGGCCCACAATGAGCAGTTCTTC
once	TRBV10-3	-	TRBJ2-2	CAVCRSEATGELFF	TGTGCCGTATGCCGCTCGGAGGCCACCGGGGAGCTGTTTTTT
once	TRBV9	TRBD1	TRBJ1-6	CASSAQGVGNSPLHF	TGTGCCAGCAGCGCCCAGGGGGTAGGTAATTCACCCCTCCACTTT
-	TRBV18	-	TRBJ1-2	CASSERDGYTF	TGTGCCAGCTCAGAGCGGGATGGCTACACCTTC
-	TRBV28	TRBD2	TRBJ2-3	CASSVLAGGLDTQYF	TGTGCCAGCAGTGTCCTAGCGGGGGGCCTAGATACGCAGTATTTT
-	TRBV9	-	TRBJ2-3	CASSTGITDTQYF	TGTGCCAGCAGCACTGGGATCACAGATACGCAGTATTTT
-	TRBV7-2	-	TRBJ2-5	CASSSAGAESGTQYF	TGTGCCAGCAGCTCCGCGGGTGCGGAGTCCGGGACCCAGTACTTC
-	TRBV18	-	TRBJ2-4	CASSPTGLDIQYF	TGTGCCAGCTCACCTACAGGGTTGGACATTCAGTACTTC
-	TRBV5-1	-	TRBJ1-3	CASSLRFGGPEAGNTIYF	TGCGCCAGCAGCTTGCGATTCGGGGGCCCAGAGGCTGGAAACACCATATATTTT
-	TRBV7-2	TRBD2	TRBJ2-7	CASSVKLGTTYEQYF	TGTGCCAGCAGCGTTAAGCTTGGGACTACCTACGAGCAGTACTTC
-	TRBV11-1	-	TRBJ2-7	CASQKKNEQYF	TGTGCCAGCCAAAAGAAAAACGAGCAGTACTTC
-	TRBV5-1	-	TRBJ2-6	CASSFNGVAGANVLTF	TGCGCCAGCAGCTTCAATGGGGTTGCAGGGGCCAACGTCCTGACTTTC
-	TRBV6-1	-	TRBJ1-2	CASSERSNYGYTF	TGTGCCAGCAGTGAACGATCTAACTATGGCTACACCTTC
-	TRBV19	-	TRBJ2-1	CATGQIYNEQFF	TGTGCCACCGGACAGATTTACAATGAGCAGTTCTTC
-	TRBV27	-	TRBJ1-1	CASSLEWKTEAFF	TGTGCCAGCAGTTTGGAGTGGAAAACTGAAGCTTTCTTT
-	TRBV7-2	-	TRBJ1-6	CASSLIGGNSPLHF	TGTGCCAGCAGCTTAATAGGGGGGAATTCACCCCTCCACTTT
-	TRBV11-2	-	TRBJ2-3	CASSSPGQDTQYF	TGTGCCAGCAGCTCACCAGGACAAGATACGCAGTATTTT
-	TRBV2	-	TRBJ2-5	CASSRDTGETQYF	TGTGCCAGCAGCCGGGACACCGGAGAGACCCAGTACTTC
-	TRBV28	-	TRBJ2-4	CASSFALGGGVGLLGKNIQYF	TGTGCCAGCAGTTTCGCCCTTGGGGGCGGGGTCGGACTTCTAGGCAAAAACATTCAGTACTTC
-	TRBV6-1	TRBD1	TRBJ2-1	CASSETQGARNEQFF	TGTGCCAGCAGTGAGACACAGGGGGCGCGCAATGAGCAGTTCTTC
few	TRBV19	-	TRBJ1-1	CASSSTSTEAFF	TGTGCCAGTAGTTCCACGAGCACTGAAGCTTTCTTT
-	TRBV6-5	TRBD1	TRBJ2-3	CASSYGTARTDTQYF	TGTGCCAGCAGTTATGGGACAGCTCGCACAGATACGCAGTATTTT
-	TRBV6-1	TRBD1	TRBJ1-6	CASSLDRDYNSPLHF	TGTGCCAGCAGCCTGGACAGGGATTATAATTCACCCCTCCACTTT
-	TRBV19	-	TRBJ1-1	CASSSLASGRSTEAFF	TGTGCCAGTAGTTCCCTGGCGTCAGGTAGGAGCACTGAAGCTTTCTTT
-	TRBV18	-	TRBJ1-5	CASSPKHGGDQPQHF	TGTGCCAGCTCACCTAAGCACGGGGGTGATCAGCCCCAGCATTTT
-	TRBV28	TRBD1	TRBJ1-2	CASSLWVGGRGYTF	TGTGCCAGCAGTTTATGGGTAGGGGGCCGTGGCTACACCTTC
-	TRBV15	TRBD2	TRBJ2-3	CATGLRVTDTQYF	TGTGCCACGGGACTACGGGTCACAGATACGCAGTATTTT
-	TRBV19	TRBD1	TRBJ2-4	CASSRSGGEATGIQYF	TGTGCCAGTAGCCGTTCAGGGGGCGAAGCGACGGGCATTCAGTACTTC
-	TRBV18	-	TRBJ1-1	CASSPTIRDDTEAFF	TGTGCCAGCTCACCAACGATTAGAGATGACACTGAAGCTTTCTTT
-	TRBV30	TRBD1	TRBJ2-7	CAWTRDRGIYEQYF	TGTGCCTGGACCCGGGACAGGGGAATCTACGAGCAGTACTTC
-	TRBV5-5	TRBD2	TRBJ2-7	CASSPSAGGSYEQYF	TGTGCCAGCAGCCCCTCGGCGGGGGGCTCCTACGAGCAGTACTTC
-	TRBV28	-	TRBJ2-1	CASSPRSGSYNEQFF	TGTGCCAGCAGCCCCCGAAGTGGCTCCTACAATGAGCAGTTCTTC
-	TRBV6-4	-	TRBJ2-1	CASSANGQYNEQFF	TGTGCCAGCAGTGCAAACGGACAGTACAATGAGCAGTTCTTC
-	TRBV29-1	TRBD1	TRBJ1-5	CSVRTQGANQPQHF	TGCAGCGTCAGAACGCAGGGGGCGAATCAGCCCCAGCATTTT
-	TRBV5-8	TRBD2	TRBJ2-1	CASSSRLAGANYNEQFF	TGTGCCAGCAGCTCTAGACTAGCGGGGGCCAACTACAATGAGCAGTTCTTC
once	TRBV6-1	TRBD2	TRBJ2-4	CASSEPERTSGGSSKNIQYF	TGTGCCAGCAGTGAACCGGAGCGGACTAGCGGGGGATCATCCAAAAACATTCAGTACTTC
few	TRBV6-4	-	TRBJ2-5	CASRGNRGGETQYF	TGTGCCAGCAGAGGGAACAGGGGGGGAGAGACCCAGTACTTC
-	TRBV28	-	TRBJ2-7	CASTSVAEPYEQYF	TGTGCCAGCACGTCGGTAGCGGAGCCTTACGAGCAGTACTTC
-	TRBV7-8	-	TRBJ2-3	CASSLVRARTAKAQYF	TGTGCCAGCAGCTTAGTCCGGGCCCGCACCGCTAAGGCGCAGTATTTT
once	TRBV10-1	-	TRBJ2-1	CASSESGVHSYNEQFF	TGCGCCAGCAGTGAGTCTGGGGTACACTCCTACAATGAGCAGTTCTTC
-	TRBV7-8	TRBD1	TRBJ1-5	CASSWGQGAVENQPQHF	TGTGCCAGCAGTTGGGGACAGGGGGCTGTGGAGAATCAGCCCCAGCATTTT
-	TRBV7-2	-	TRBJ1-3	CASSLVQVSGNTIYF	TGTGCCAGCAGCTTAGTACAGGTCTCTGGAAACACCATATATTTT
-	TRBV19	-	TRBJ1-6	CASSIQGANSPLHF	TGTGCCAGTAGTATCCAGGGTGCAAATTCACCCCTCCACTTT
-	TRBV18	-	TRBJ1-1	CASSIDRMNTEAFF	TGTGCCAGCTCTATCGACAGGATGAACACTGAAGCTTTCTTT
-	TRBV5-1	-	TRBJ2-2	CASSPGGELFF	TGCGCCAGCAGCCCGGGCGGGGAGCTGTTTTTT
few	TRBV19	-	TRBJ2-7	CASSIDHWRHYEQYF	TGTGCCAGTAGTATAGATCATTGGCGGCACTACGAGCAGTACTTC
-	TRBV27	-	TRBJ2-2	CASSPPKFGVTGELFF	TGTGCCAGCAGTCCCCCCAAGTTTGGGGTAACCGGGGAGCTGTTTTTT
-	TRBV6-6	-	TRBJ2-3	CASSYDGSKDTQYF	TGTGCCAGCAGTTACGATGGGTCTAAAGATACGCAGTATTTT
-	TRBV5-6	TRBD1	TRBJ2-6	CASIPFGTGGHSGANVLTF	TGTGCCAGCATCCCCTTCGGGACAGGGGGTCACTCTGGGGCCAACGTCCTGACTTTC
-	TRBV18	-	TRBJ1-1	CASPRGLEGTEAFF	TGTGCCAGCCCCAGGGGCCTTGAAGGGACTGAAGCTTTCTTT
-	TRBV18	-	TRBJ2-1	CASSPQGGGEQFF	TGTGCCAGCTCACCACAGGGGGGGGGTGAGCAGTTCTTC
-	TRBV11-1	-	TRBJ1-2	CASSLELDYGYTF	TGTGCCAGCAGCTTAGAGCTAGATTATGGCTACACCTTC
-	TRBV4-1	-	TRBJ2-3	CASSQGNAVADTQYF	TGCGCCAGCAGCCAAGGGAACGCGGTCGCAGATACGCAGTATTTT